The rows below give T cell receptor beta chains drawn from one sample of a study of blood T cell repertoires in COVID-19. TCRdb's table, derived via immunoSEQ multiplex PCR, lists solely in-frame clones and lacks some. The sample has approximately 150,000 clones; about 86% are singletons. The material sequenced was peripheral blood. These receptors came from a woman in her 70s with acute or convalescent COVID-19. CDR3s include the opening cysteine and the closing phenylalanine or tryptophan.

>TRBJ2-1|TRBV5-7
CASSFGTGWIGAYNEQFF
>TRBJ1-1|TRBV30
CGCEPNTEAFF
>TRBJ1-2|TRBV5-4
CASSLAVSGQGDGYTF
>TRBJ1-2|TRBV3-1/TRBV3-2
CASSQQTGGGYTF
>TRBJ2-1|TRBV7-9
CASSLAGEQFF
>TRBJ2-7|TRBV6-5
CASRRGQVPYEQYF
>TRBJ2-7|TRBV7-2
CASSSPNRGYEQYF
>TRBJ2-3|TRBV7-9
CASSLGQRSTDTQYF
>TRBJ2-3|TRBV27
CASSRTGPTDTQYF
>TRBJ1-4|TRBV4-2
CASSQRGGLNEKLFF
>TRBJ2-5|TRBV19
CASSIVGLAHQETQYF
>TRBJ1-4|TRBV30
CAWADGTRSEKLFF
>TRBJ1-6|TRBV30
CAVETLGTGVSPLHF
>TRBJ1-3|TRBV6-5
CAIRPSSGNTIYF
>TRBJ2-1|TRBV7-9
CASSLGENEQFF
>TRBJ1-4|TRBV4-1
CASSQRVTNEKLFF
>TRBJ2-5|TRBV6-5
CASSYGTSVYQETQYF
>TRBJ2-4|TRBV6-2/TRBV6-3
CASSYTPASGGIQYF
>TRBJ2-1|TRBV5-6
CASSLGLAGGNEQFF
>TRBJ1-1|TRBV10-3
CATTLNTEAFF
>TRBJ2-7|TRBV5-8
CASSFLHPYEQYF
>TRBJ1-5|TRBV6-2/TRBV6-3
CASSYGGSRNQPQHF
>TRBJ2-2|TRBV24-1
CATSDPTSGGRLAGELFF
>TRBJ2-1|TRBV19
CASSISGLAKYNEQFF
>TRBJ2-3|TRBV18
CASSQGYPLLAGGRIDTQYF
>TRBJ2-2|TRBV5-4
CASSFVSGVGTGELFF
>TRBJ2-7|TRBV6-5
CASSYSTGTGRNEQYF